A single sample gave rise to the 25 T cell receptor beta chains below, sequenced in a study of identical twins. Each CDR3 protein gets one entry after TCRdb re-called the 5' RACE reads with MiXCR. The table has 270,000 or so distinct CDR3 sequences, 6.5% to 9.5% seen once. The sample was also reused in another study, on yellow fever vaccine responses in identical twins.

The sequencing sample was made of CD8+ T cells sorted from blood. These receptors were obtained from a woman aged 18-29 years in good health.

The table lists this clonotype with many counts. The rearrangement links TRBV10-3 to TRBJ2-5; D might be TRBD2 (6 bases). In germline, CDR1 is ENHRY, CDR2 SYGVKD. The CDR3 is made up of 15 amino acids. Trimming removed 0 bases at V and 5 bases at J, with 13 bases between. CDR3 sequence: CAISESALAMETQYF. Written as DNA, the CDR3 is TGTGCCATCAGTGAGTCGGCACTAGCAATGGAGACCCAGTACTTC.

The gene calls are TRBV11-2 and TRBJ2-5; D remains unclear. Germline assignment: CDR1 SGHAT and CDR2 FQNNGV. The CDR3 is made up of 14 amino acids. The ends were cut back, 1 base at V and 5 bases at J, with 11 bases in the middle. CDR3 loop: CASSLVGDRETQYF. The DNA for the CDR3 is TGTGCCAGCAGCTTAGTTGGAGATCGGGAGACCCAGTACTTC.

This chain links TRBV18 with TRBJ2-3, with 9 bases that match TRBD1. The CDR3 loop spans 16 amino acids. Germline V lookup: CDR1 KGHSH, CDR2 LQKENI. V gave up 2 bases and J gave up 7 bases; unmatched junction bases: 10. CDR3 sequence reads: CASSPTTGGPSYTQYF. The DNA of the CDR3 is TGTGCCAGCTCACCAACAACAGGGGGCCCATCCTATACGCAGTATTTT. The full variable domain, in which reference TRBV18 and TRBJ2-3 provide the parts outside the CDR3, is NAGVMQNPRHLVRRRGQEARLRCSPMKGHSHVYWYRQLPEEGLKFMVYLQKENIIDESGMPKERFSAEFPKEGPSILRIQQVVRGDSAAYFCASSPTTGGPSYTQYFGPGTRLTVL.

This clonotype has only a few counts. The genes are TRBV12-3 or TRBV12-4 and TRBJ1-6; possibly TRBD1 for D (6 bases). V was pared by 3 bases and J by 10 bases, with 16 bases between. CDR3 size: 15 residues. The CDR3 sequence: CASSFARGPWSPLHF. CDR3 bases: TGTGCCAGCAGTTTTGCCAGGGGTCCTTGGTCACCCCTCCACTTT.

This clonotype was seen a handful of times. This chain links TRBV9 with TRBJ2-3; the match to TRBD1 covers 8 bases. The germline CDR1 and CDR2 sequences are SGDLS and YYNGEE. V was pared by 3 bases and J by 4 bases, with 7 bases of the junction left unmatched. The length of the CDR3 is 15 residues. The DNA of the CDR3 is TGTGCCAGCAGCGAGAGGGACAGGCTTTCAGATACGCAGTATTTT. This encodes CASSERDRLSDTQYF.

In this sample, this clonotype turned up a few times. The V and J genes are TRBV7-2 and TRBJ2-7; 9 bases are shared with TRBD2. Germline values: CDR1 SGHTA, CDR2 FQGNSA. V dropped 3 bases and J dropped 0; count of bases not matched to a gene: 9. CDR3 length equals 17 residues. The CDR3 DNA is TGTGCCAGCAGCTTGCCCGTGGGCGGGGGGGGCTCCTACGAGCAGTACTTC. This codes for CASSLPVGGGGSYEQYF.

This clonotype was picked up many times. The germline gene is not matched at one end of the junction; a read error may be the cause. The chain carries TRBV2 and TRBJ2-3; 11 bases line up with TRBD2. The CDR3 extends over 16 amino acids. CDR1 SNHLY and CDR2 FYNNEI come from the germline V gene. The CDR3 sequence is CASSEGLAGITDTQYF. The CDR3 nucleotides read TGCGCCAGCAGCGAAGGACTAGCGGGCATAACAGATACGCAGTATTTT.

The rearrangement links TRBV4-3 to TRBJ2-7, with D possibly being TRBD1 (6 bases). Germline CDR1 reads LGHNA; CDR2 reads YSLEER. The CDR3 length is 16 residues. V was pared by 3 bases and J by 0 bases, with 15 bases between. The CDR3 region has the DNA TGCGCCAGCAGCCAGTTCATAGGGGGTTCCTCCTACGAGCAGTACTTC. Its translation is CASSQFIGGSSYEQYF.

The gene calls are TRBV7-3 and TRBJ2-1; D not certain. The germline V and J ends were trimmed by 5 bases and 5 bases, with 10 bases remaining between them. CDR1 and CDR2 from the germline V gene are SGHTA and FQGTGA. The CDR3 spans 13 residues. The CDR3 DNA reads as TGTGCCAGCAGCCCGGACGACGACAATGAGCAGTTCTTC. Its translation: CASSPDDDNEQFF.

This clonotype was counted ten times or more. This chain connects TRBV29-1 to TRBJ2-7; D ambiguous. Germline V gene lookup returns CDR1 SQVTM and CDR2 ANQGSEA. CDR3 length equals 14 residues. Between the trimmed V and J ends, which lost 5 bases and 3 bases, there was a span of 17 bases. This CDR3 is CSVPRCHSHYEQYF. DNA of the CDR3: TGCAGCGTTCCAAGGTGTCATTCCCACTACGAGCAGTACTTC.

This clonotype was detected a few times. V and J are TRBV9 and TRBJ2-3, with TRBD1 identical over 9 bases. The CDR3 sequence is 17 residues long. After removal of 4 bases from V and 6 bases from J, the junction contained 15 bases not matched to a gene. The germline V gene has CDR1 SGDLS and CDR2 YYNGEE. The CDR3 loop is CASSPETGGVDGDTQYF. DNA of the CDR3: TGTGCCAGCAGCCCAGAGACAGGGGGTGTTGATGGGGATACGCAGTATTTT.

This clonotype was recorded many times. The chain has TRBV6-4 and TRBJ2-3; 11 bases are shared with TRBD2. CDR3 length: 16 residues. The germline V gene has CDR1 MRHNA and CDR2 SNTAGT. V lost 0 bases to trimming and J lost 3 bases; unmatched junction nucleotides: 2. The CDR3 DNA is TGTGCCAGCAGTGACTCAGCTAGCGGGGGGACAGATACGCAGTATTTT. It translates to CASSDSASGGTDTQYF.

This clonotype was seen at least ten times. This sequence joins TRBV11-2 and TRBJ2-7; 11 bases agree with TRBD2. The CDR3 loop spans 16 amino acids. Unmatched junction bases numbered 9, after V lost 2 bases and J lost 6 bases. Germline V gene lookup returns CDR1 SGHAT and CDR2 FQNNGV. CDR3 nucleotide sequence: TGTGCCAGCAGCTTAAATAGCGGACTAGCGGGTGGCGAGCAGTACTTC. This translates into CASSLNSGLAGGEQYF.

The rearrangement links TRBV3-1 to TRBJ2-5; no reliable D call. Germline loops: CDR1 LGHDT, CDR2 YNNKEL (reference sequence). Trimming pared 0 bases from V and 1 base from J, leaving 12 bases between. The CDR3 totals 16 residues. The CDR3 nucleotides are TGTGCCAGCAGCCAAGATGGGCCCCCGTTCCAAGAGACCCAGTACTTC. It translates to CASSQDGPPFQETQYF.

Only a few counts were recorded for this clonotype. The chain has TRBV4-1 and TRBJ2-7; tentatively, D is TRBD2 (5 bases). The V gene lost 2 bases and the J gene lost 3 bases, with 20 bases spanning the gap. The CDR3 is 17 amino acids. The germline CDR1 and CDR2 sequences are MGHRA and YSYEKL. CDR3 protein: CASSQTDLGEIGYEQYF. CDR3 sequence (DNA): TGCGCCAGCAGCCAAACAGATTTGGGAGAGATAGGCTACGAGCAGTACTTC.

The V and J genes are TRBV7-9 and TRBJ2-7; 10 bases line up with TRBD2. CDR3 size: 16 residues. J gave up 0 bases and V 4 bases, and 6 bases lay outside the gene matches. In germline, CDR1 is SEHNR, CDR2 FQNEAQ (reference sequence). The CDR3 region has the DNA TGTGCCAGCAGCTCCGGGACTAGCGTGAACTCCTACGAGCAGTACTTC. It encodes CASSSGTSVNSYEQYF.

This clonotype was picked up a small number of times. CDR3 sequence (DNA): TGTGCCATCAGGACAACAGGGAGGCCTACCTACGAGCAGTACTTC. Protein: CAIRTTGRPTYEQYF. V usage is TRBV10-3 and J usage is TRBJ2-7; D may match TRBD1 or TRBD2 (6 bases each). Trimming cost V 6 bases and J 2 bases, with 17 bases left between them. The germline V gene encodes CDR1 ENHRY and CDR2 SYGVKD. The CDR3 is made up of 15 amino acids.

J is TRBJ2-1 and V is TRBV11-2, with a tentative D call TRBD2 (6 bases). Germline V gives CDR1 SGHAT, CDR2 FQNNGV. This CDR3 is 16 amino acids long. The V gene lost 5 bases and the J gene lost 4 bases, with 18 bases spanning the gap. This CDR3 reads CASSPEGGGVYNEQFF. The CDR3 DNA reads TGTGCCAGCAGCCCGGAGGGCGGAGGGGTATACAATGAGCAGTTCTTC.

This clonotype was detected ten times or more. The CDR3 region has the DNA TGTGCCATCAGGATCGTTCCCTCTAGCACAGATACGCAGTATTTT. It codes for CAIRIVPSSTDTQYF. The rearrangement joins TRBV10-3 to TRBJ2-3; D gene uncertain. V was clipped by 6 bases and J by 0 bases, with 13 bases between them. The CDR3 spans 15 residues. Per the germline V gene, CDR1 is ENHRY and CDR2 is SYGVKD.

The CDR3 loop reads CASSEDRVNQPQHF. CDR3 DNA sequence: TGTGCCAGCAGTGAGGACAGGGTCAATCAGCCCCAGCATTTT. The chain recombines TRBV25-1 with TRBJ1-5; 8 bases fit TRBD1. The CDR3 is 14 amino acids. Per germline, CDR1 MGHDK and CDR2 SYGVNS. V dropped 3 bases and J dropped 3; count of bases not matched to a gene: 1.

The rearrangement links TRBV29-1 to TRBJ2-7; D may be TRBD1 (7 bases). The germline CDR1 and CDR2 sequences are SQVTM and ANQGSEA. The CDR3 runs to 15 residues. V lost 5 bases and J lost 0, with 17 bases in between. The CDR3 spells CSVQGGRSNSYEQYF. Here the CDR3 DNA reads TGCAGCGTTCAGGGGGGCAGGTCCAACTCCTACGAGCAGTACTTC.

The chain is built from TRBV4-3 and TRBJ2-7, with 10 positions matching TRBD1. The CDR3 covers 16 residues. The germline gives CDR1 LGHNA, CDR2 YSLEER. The trim removed 0 bases at V and 5 bases at J, leaving 7 bases unmatched. CDR3 nucleotides: TGCGCCAGCAGCCAAGAACACGGGACAGGGGCTAACGAGCAGTACTTC. This codes for CASSQEHGTGANEQYF.

This clonotype occurred many times. This chain uses TRBV7-8 with TRBJ2-7, with a weak D call TRBD2 (8 bases). V lost 5 bases to trimming and J lost 4 bases, with 15 bases between them. CDR1 is SGHVS and CDR2 is FQNEAQ in the germline V gene. The length of the CDR3 is 14 residues. The CDR3 DNA sequence: TGTGCCAGCAGCACGATAGCGGGACAGTACGAGCAGTACTTC. As protein: CASSTIAGQYEQYF.

This clonotype was recorded at least ten times. The V gene is TRBV7-8, the J gene TRBJ1-2, with a possible D match to TRBD1 (6 bases). The CDR3 loop spans 13 amino acids. V was clipped by 5 bases and J by 6 bases, with 13 bases between them. Germline CDR1 is SGHVS and CDR2 is FQNEAQ. CDR3 DNA sequence: TGTGCCAGCAGCCCACTAGGGGGGGATGGCTACACCTTC. It is translated as CASSPLGGDGYTF.

This clonotype came up many times. This chain connects TRBV4-3 to TRBJ2-3; 7 nucleotides match TRBD2. Unmatched junction bases numbered 9, after V lost 0 bases and J lost 6 bases. This CDR3 is 16 amino acids long. Germline V gives CDR1 LGHNA, CDR2 YSLEER. CDR3 in amino acids: CASSQDRSGVWDTQYF. The CDR3 nucleotides read TGCGCCAGCAGCCAAGATAGGAGCGGGGTTTGGGATACGCAGTATTTT.